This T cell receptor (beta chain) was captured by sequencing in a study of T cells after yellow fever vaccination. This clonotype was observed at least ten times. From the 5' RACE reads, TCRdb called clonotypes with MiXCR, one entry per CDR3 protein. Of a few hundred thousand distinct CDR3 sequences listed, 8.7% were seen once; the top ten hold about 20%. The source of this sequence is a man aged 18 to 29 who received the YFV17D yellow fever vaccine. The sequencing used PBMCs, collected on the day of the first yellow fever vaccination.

In DNA form, the CDR3 reads TGCAGCGTCCCGGAGGGGACCGGGGAGCTGTTTTTT. Protein: CSVPEGTGELFF. The V call is TRBV29-1, the J call TRBJ2-2, with D perhaps TRBD2 (6 bases). The germline CDR1 and CDR2 sequences are SQVTM and ANQGSEA. The CDR3 covers 12 residues. Deletions cut 6 bases from V and 5 bases from J, with 10 bases between.